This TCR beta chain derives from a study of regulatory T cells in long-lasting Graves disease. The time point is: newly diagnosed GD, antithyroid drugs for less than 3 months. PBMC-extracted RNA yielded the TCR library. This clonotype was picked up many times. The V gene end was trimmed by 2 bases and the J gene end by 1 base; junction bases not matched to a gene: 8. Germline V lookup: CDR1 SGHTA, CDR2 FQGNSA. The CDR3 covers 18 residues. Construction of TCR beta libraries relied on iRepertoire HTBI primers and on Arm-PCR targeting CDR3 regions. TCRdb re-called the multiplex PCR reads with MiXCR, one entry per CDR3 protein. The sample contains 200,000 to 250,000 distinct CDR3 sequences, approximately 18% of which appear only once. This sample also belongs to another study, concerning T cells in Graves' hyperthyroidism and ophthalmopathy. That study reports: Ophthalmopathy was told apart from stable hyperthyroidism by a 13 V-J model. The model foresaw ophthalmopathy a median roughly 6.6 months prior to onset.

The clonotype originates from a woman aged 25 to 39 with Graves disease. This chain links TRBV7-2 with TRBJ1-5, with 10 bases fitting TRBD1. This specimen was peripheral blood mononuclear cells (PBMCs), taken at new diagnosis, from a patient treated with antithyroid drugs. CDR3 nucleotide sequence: TGTGCCAGCAGCTTACGTGCGGGACAGGGGCTCAGCAATCAGCCCCAGCATTTT. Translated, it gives CASSLRAGQGLSNQPQHF.